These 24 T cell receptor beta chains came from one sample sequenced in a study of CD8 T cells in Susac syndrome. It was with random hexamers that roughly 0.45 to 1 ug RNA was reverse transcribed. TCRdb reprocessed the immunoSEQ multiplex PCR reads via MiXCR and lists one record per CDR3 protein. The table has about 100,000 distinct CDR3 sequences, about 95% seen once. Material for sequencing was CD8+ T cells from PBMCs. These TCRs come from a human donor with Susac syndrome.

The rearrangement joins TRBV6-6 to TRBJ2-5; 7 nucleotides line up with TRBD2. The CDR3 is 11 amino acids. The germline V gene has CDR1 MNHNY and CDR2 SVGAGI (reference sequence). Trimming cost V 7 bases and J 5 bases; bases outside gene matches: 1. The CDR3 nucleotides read TGTGCCAGCATGCGGGGGGAGACCCAGTACTTC. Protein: CASMRGETQYF.

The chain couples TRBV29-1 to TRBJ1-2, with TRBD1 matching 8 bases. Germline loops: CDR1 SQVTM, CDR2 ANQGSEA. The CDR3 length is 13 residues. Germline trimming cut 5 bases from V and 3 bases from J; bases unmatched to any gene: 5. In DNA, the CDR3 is TGCAGCGTTACAGGGGGGGGAGACTATGGCTACACCTTC. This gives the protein CSVTGGGDYGYTF.

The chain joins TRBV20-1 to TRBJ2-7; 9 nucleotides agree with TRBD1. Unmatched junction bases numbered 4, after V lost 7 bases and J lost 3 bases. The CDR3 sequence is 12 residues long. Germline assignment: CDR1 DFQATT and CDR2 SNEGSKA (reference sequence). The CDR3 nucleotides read TGCAGTGGGGACAGGGTCGGCTACGAGCAGTACTTC. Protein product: CSGDRVGYEQYF.

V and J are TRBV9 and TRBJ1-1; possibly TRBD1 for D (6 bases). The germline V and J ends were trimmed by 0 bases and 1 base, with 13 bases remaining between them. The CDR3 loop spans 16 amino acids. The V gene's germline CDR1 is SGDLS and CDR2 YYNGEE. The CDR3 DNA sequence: TGTGCCAGCAGCGTAGGAGGGGGGTCGGCGAACACTGAAGCTTTCTTT. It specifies CASSVGGGSANTEAFF.

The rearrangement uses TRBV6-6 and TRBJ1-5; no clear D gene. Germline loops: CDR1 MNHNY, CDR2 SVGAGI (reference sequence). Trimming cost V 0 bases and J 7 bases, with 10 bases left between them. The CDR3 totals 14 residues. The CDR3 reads CASSYSSGGQPQHF. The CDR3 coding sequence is TGTGCCAGCAGTTACTCGTCAGGCGGCCAGCCCCAGCATTTT.

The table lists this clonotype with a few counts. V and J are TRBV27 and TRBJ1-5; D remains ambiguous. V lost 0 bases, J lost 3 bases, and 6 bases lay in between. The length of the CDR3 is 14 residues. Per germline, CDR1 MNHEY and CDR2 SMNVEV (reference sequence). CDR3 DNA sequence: TGTGCCAGCAGTTTATCCCCCCTCAATCAGCCCCAGCATTTT. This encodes CASSLSPLNQPQHF.

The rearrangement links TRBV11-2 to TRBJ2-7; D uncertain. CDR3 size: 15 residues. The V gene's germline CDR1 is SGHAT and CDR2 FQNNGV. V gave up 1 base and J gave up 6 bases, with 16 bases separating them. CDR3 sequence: CASSLVPLSSAEQYF. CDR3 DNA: TGTGCCAGCAGCTTAGTCCCCCTCAGTTCGGCCGAGCAGTACTTC.

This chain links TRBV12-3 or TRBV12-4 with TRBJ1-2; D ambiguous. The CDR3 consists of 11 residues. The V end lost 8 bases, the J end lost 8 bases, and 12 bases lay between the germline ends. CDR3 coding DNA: TGTGCCAGCGGGTTCGGGTTAGGCTACACCTTC. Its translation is CASGFGLGYTF.

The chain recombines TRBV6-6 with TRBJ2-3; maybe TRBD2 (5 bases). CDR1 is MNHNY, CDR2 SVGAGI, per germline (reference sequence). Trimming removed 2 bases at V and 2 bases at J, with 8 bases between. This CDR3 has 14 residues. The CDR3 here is CASSYQRYTDTQYF. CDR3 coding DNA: TGTGCCAGCAGTTACCAGCGGTACACAGATACGCAGTATTTT.

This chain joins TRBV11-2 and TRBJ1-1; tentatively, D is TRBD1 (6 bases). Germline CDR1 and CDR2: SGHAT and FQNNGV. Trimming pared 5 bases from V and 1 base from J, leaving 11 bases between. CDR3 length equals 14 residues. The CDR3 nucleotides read TGTGCCAGCAGCCCACCAGGGGCGAACACTGAAGCTTTCTTT. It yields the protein CASSPPGANTEAFF.

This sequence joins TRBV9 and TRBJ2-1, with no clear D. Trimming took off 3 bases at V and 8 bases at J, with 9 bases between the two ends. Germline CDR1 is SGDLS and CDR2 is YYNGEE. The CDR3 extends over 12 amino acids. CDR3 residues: CASSGAWDEQFF. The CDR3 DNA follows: TGTGCCAGCAGCGGGGCTTGGGATGAGCAGTTCTTC.

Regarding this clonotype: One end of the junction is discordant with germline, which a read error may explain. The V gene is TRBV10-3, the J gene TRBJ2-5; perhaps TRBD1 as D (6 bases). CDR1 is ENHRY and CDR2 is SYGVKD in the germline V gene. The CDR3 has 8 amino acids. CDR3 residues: CALFGQHF. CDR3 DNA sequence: TGTGCCCTGTTCGGACAGCACTTC.

CDR3: CASSIESNQPQHF. The CDR3 bases are TGTGCCAGTAGTATCGAGTCCAATCAGCCCCAGCATTTT. The chain employs TRBV19 and TRBJ1-5; D ambiguous. Germline assignment: CDR1 LNHDA and CDR2 SQIVND (reference sequence). V dropped 3 bases and J dropped 3 bases, with 6 bases sitting between them. The CDR3 runs to 13 residues.

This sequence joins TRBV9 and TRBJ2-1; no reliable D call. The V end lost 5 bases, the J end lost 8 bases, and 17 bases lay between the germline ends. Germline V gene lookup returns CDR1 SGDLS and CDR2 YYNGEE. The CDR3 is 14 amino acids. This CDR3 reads CASSAPGSRDEQFF. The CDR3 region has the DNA TGTGCCAGCAGTGCCCCAGGATCCCGGGATGAGCAGTTCTTC.

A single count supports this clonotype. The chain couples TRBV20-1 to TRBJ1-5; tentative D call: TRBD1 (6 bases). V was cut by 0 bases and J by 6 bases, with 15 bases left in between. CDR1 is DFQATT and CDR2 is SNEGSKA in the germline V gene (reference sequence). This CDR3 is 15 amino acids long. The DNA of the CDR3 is TGCAGTGCTAGAGATCCCAGGGGAGTGAGTCAGCCCCAGCATTTT. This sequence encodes CSARDPRGVSQPQHF.

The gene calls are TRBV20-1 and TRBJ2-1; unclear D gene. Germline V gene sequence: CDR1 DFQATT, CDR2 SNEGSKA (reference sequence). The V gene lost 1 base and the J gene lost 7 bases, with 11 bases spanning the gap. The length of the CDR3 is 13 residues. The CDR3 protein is CSARVVLENEQFF. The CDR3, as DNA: TGCAGTGCTAGAGTAGTTTTAGAGAATGAGCAGTTCTTC.

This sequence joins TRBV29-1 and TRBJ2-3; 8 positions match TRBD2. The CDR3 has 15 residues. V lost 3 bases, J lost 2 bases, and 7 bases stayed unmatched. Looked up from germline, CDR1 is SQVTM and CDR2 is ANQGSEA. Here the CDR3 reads CSVDASGYFTDTQYF. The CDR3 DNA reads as TGCAGCGTTGATGCTAGCGGGTACTTCACAGATACGCAGTATTTT.

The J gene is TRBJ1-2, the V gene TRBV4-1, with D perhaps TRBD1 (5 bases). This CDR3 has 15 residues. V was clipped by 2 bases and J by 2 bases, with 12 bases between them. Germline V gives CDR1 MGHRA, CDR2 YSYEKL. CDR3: CASSQSRGANYGYTF. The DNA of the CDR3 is TGCGCCAGCAGCCAATCTAGAGGGGCAAACTATGGCTACACCTTC.

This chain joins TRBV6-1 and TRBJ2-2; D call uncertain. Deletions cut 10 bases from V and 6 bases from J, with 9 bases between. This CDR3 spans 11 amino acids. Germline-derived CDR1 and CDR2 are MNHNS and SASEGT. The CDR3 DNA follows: TGTGCCACACTTCGGTCCGGGGAGCTGTTTTTT. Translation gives CATLRSGELFF.

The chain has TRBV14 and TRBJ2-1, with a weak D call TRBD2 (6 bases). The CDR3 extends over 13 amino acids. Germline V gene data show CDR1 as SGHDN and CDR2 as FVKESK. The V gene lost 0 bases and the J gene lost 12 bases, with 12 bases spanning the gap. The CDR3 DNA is TGTGCCAGCAGCCAAGACGGGAGCCCCTCGCAGTTCTTC. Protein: CASSQDGSPSQFF. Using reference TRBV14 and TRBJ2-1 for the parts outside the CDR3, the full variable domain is EAGVTQFPSHSVIEKGQTVTLRCDPISGHDNLYWYRRVMGKEIKFLLHFVKESKQDESGMPNNRFLAERTGGTYSTLKVQPAELEDSGVYFCASSQDGSPSQFFGPGTRLTVL.

The chain's CDR3 is CASSEGQNTGELFF. In nucleotides, the CDR3 is TGTGCCAGCAGCGAGGGGCAGAACACCGGGGAGCTGTTTTTT. The chain uses TRBV9 and TRBJ2-2; a weak D match, TRBD1 (5 bases). The length of the CDR3 is 14 residues. Germline V lookup: CDR1 SGDLS, CDR2 YYNGEE. Trimming cost V 3 bases and J 1 base, with 7 bases left between them.

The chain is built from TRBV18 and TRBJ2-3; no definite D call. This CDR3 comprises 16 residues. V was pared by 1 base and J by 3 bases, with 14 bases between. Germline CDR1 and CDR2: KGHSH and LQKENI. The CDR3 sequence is CASSPRLPLPTDTQYF. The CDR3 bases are TGTGCCAGCTCACCACGTTTACCATTACCAACAGATACGCAGTATTTT.

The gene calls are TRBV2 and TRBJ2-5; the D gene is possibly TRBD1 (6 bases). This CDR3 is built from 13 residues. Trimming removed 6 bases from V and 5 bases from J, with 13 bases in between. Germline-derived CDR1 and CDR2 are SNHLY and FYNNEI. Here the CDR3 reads CASRGALGETQYF. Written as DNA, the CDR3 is TGTGCCAGCAGGGGGGCGCTAGGGGAGACCCAGTACTTC.

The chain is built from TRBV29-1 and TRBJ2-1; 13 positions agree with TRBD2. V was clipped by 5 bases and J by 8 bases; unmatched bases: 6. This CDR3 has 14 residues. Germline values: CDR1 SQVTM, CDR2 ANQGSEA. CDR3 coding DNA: TGCAGCGTTCAGACTAGCGGGAGGAGGTATGAGCAGTTCTTC. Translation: CSVQTSGRRYEQFF.